The 4 T cell receptor beta chains below were found in one sample sequenced in a study of blood T cell repertoires in COVID-19. Assay: immunoSEQ multiplex PCR; the TCRdb copy retains only in-frame clones and omits some. The sample has 250,000 to 300,000 clones, more than 80% seen once; the top ten hold just under 6.5%. The specimen sequenced was peripheral blood. All receptors come from a woman aged 50 to 60 with COVID-19, enrolled during active disease.

The chain recombines TRBV27 with TRBJ2-1; 8 bases fit TRBD2. The CDR3 covers 16 residues. Germline V gene sequence: CDR1 MNHEY, CDR2 SMNVEV (reference sequence). The junction had 14 bases not matched to a gene; V was cut back by 7 bases and J by 6 bases. The CDR3 region has the DNA TGTGCCAGCAAGACAATAGCGGGAATCTATGGCAATGAGCAGTTCTTC. Amino acid sequence: CASKTIAGIYGNEQFF.

This chain links TRBV18 with TRBJ2-2, with 7 positions matching TRBD1. V shed 3 bases and J 1 base; nucleotides not matched to a gene: 11. This CDR3 spans 18 amino acids. Germline CDR1 KGHSH, CDR2 LQKENI. Here the CDR3 DNA reads TGTGCCAGCTCACCGCTCCCCATCGGGACAGAGAACACCGGGGAGCTGTTTTTT. As protein: CASSPLPIGTENTGELFF.

The chain links TRBV19 to TRBJ1-1; 7 bases line up with TRBD1. After removal of 5 bases from V and 4 bases from J, the junction contained 7 bases not matched to a gene. This CDR3 region has 14 residues. The germline V gene encodes CDR1 LNHDA and CDR2 SQIVND (reference sequence). The CDR3 bases are TGTGCCAGTAGTCTTAGAACAGGGGTCACTGAAGCTTTCTTT. As protein: CASSLRTGVTEAFF. Using reference TRBV19 and TRBJ1-1 for the parts outside the CDR3, the full variable domain is DGGITQSPKYLFRKEGQNVTLSCEQNLNHDAMYWYRQDPGQGLRLIYYSQIVNDFQKGDIAEGYSVSREKKESFPLTVTSAQKNPTAFYLCASSLRTGVTEAFFGQGTRLTVV.

The V gene is TRBV5-1, the J gene TRBJ2-5; a weak D match, TRBD2 (6 bases). Germline V gives CDR1 SGHRS, CDR2 YFSETQ. The CDR3 length is 14 residues. Between the trimmed V and J ends, which lost 3 bases and 2 bases, there was a span of 11 bases. The CDR3 region is CASSSRDLQETQYF. CDR3 bases: TGCGCCAGCAGCTCCCGGGACTTACAAGAGACCCAGTACTTC.